The 9 T cell receptor beta chains below come from one sample, sequenced in a study of CD8 T cells in ankylosing spondylitis. TCRdb independently ran MiXCR on the 5' RACE reads; one entry per CDR3 protein. The sample gives hundreds of thousands of distinct CDR3 sequences, 20% of which show up once; under 15% is in the top ten. The sample consisted of blood, either unsorted or a sorted T cell fraction (not recorded which). These receptors were collected from a male donor with ankylosing spondylitis or in good health (not recorded which).

In this sample, this clonotype turned up a few times. This sequence joins TRBV28 and TRBJ2-7; D perhaps matches TRBD2 (5 bases). CDR1 and CDR2 from the germline V gene are MDHEN and SYDVKM. The CDR3 runs to 15 residues. Trimming pared 3 bases from V and 9 bases from J, leaving 21 bases between. For the CDR3, the DNA is TGTGCCAGCAGTTTTAGCGTTGGAGACCCGGACGGGCAGTACTTC. Amino acid sequence: CASSFSVGDPDGQYF.

CDR3 residues: CATSGQGARSYEQYF. CDR3 DNA sequence: TGTGCCACCAGCGGACAGGGGGCTCGGTCCTACGAGCAGTACTTC. This chain uses TRBV15 with TRBJ2-7, with 11 bases that match TRBD1. Germline-derived CDR1 and CDR2 are LNHNV and YYDKDF (reference sequence). V lost 5 bases and J lost 1; bases outside the gene matches: 4. The CDR3 has 15 residues.

This clonotype was counted between two and nine times. The chain carries TRBV5-1 and TRBJ1-6; TRBD1 is a possible D gene (6 bases). Germline CDR1 reads SGHRS; CDR2 reads YFSETQ. The CDR3 sequence is 20 residues long. With 0 bases removed from V and 0 bases from J, the gap between germline ends came to 19 bases. The CDR3, as DNA: TGCGCCAGCAGCTTGGAGCCCAATGTGATGGGGGCCTCCTATAATTCACCCCTCCACTTT. It encodes CASSLEPNVMGASYNSPLHF.

The CDR3 region has the DNA TGTGCCAGCAGTTTCCCCAGCCTGAGCTATGGCTACACCTTC. It codes for CASSFPSLSYGYTF. The chain has TRBV28 and TRBJ1-2; D is unclear. This CDR3 comprises 14 residues. Germline loops: CDR1 MDHEN, CDR2 SYDVKM. The ends were cut back, 3 bases at V and 4 bases at J, with 12 bases in the middle.

J is TRBJ2-5 and V is TRBV20-1; D call uncertain. CDR1 and CDR2 (germline): DFQATT, SNEGSKA (reference sequence). The ends were cut back, 8 bases at V and 3 bases at J, with 13 bases in the middle. This CDR3 region has 12 residues. The CDR3 sequence: CSSRALEETQYF. The CDR3 DNA reads TGCAGTTCAAGGGCACTGGAAGAGACCCAGTACTTC.

This clonotype was detected a few times. The gene calls are TRBV7-6 and TRBJ2-1; D is undetermined. The V gene's germline CDR1 is SGHVS and CDR2 FNYEAQ. This CDR3 has 16 residues. The V end lost 4 bases, the J end lost 0 bases, and 13 bases lay between the germline ends. The CDR3 region is CASSWYVPSSYNEQFF. Here the CDR3 DNA reads TGTGCCAGCAGCTGGTACGTCCCTAGCTCCTACAATGAGCAGTTCTTC. The full variable domain, in which reference TRBV7-6 and TRBJ2-1 provide the parts outside the CDR3, is GAGVSQSPRYKVTKRGQDVALRCDPISGHVSLYWYRQALGQGPEFLTYFNYEAQQDKSGLPNDRFSAERPEGSISTLTIQRTEQRDSAMYRCASSWYVPSSYNEQFFGPGTRLTVL.

This clonotype was detected a few times. This chain connects TRBV11-2 to TRBJ2-7, with 7 positions matching TRBD2. J lost 5 bases, V lost 5 bases, and 12 bases had no gene match. Germline CDR1 reads SGHAT; CDR2 reads FQNNGV. This CDR3 is built from 15 residues. CDR3 amino acids: CASSRRLARYDEQYF. CDR3 nucleotides: TGTGCCAGCAGCCGACGACTAGCCCGCTATGACGAGCAGTACTTC.

This clonotype has just a few counts. The chain has TRBV7-8 and TRBJ2-1; D is possibly TRBD1 or TRBD2 (6 bases each). The CDR3 has 15 residues. CDR1 and CDR2 from the germline V gene are SGHVS and FQNEAQ. V lost 5 bases, J lost 8 bases, and 19 bases lay in between. CDR3 sequence (DNA): TGTGCCAGCAGCCCAAGGGGGGCCAGAAGCGATGAGCAGTTCTTC. Its protein is CASSPRGARSDEQFF.

The genes are TRBV12-3 or TRBV12-4 and TRBJ1-1, with 7 positions matching TRBD1. CDR3 length equals 14 residues. J lost 1 base, V lost 4 bases, and 3 bases had no gene match. CDR3 protein: CASSSGTENTEAFF. The DNA of the CDR3 is TGTGCCAGCAGTTCCGGGACAGAGAACACTGAAGCTTTCTTT.